The 20 T cell receptor beta chains in this list originate from one sample, sequenced in a study of T cell changes during pregnancy in multiple sclerosis. Here immunoSEQ multiplex PCR was the method, and the copy in TCRdb shows in-frame clones only, minus some. Of roughly 66,000 clones listed, about nine tenths are singletons. The specimen comprised peripheral blood, sampled in the first trimester of pregnancy. The receptor source for this set is a female donor with multiple sclerosis, enrolled in a pregnancy study.

The rearrangement links TRBV4-3 to TRBJ2-7, with 7 bases identical to TRBD2. This CDR3 has 15 amino acids. After removal of 0 bases from V and 2 bases from J, the junction contained 4 bases not matched to a gene. The germline CDR1 and CDR2 sequences are LGHNA and YSLEER. The chain's CDR3 is CASSQDTSAPYEQYF. DNA for the CDR3: TGCGCCAGCAGCCAAGATACTAGCGCGCCCTACGAGCAGTACTTC.

In this sample, this clone turned up once. This chain connects TRBV2 to TRBJ2-2, with 11 bases matching TRBD1. The CDR3 covers 15 residues. Germline V lookup: CDR1 SNHLY, CDR2 FYNNEI. Germline trimming cut 6 bases from V and 2 bases from J; bases unmatched to any gene: 2. CDR3 region: CASRDRGQNTGELFF. The CDR3 coding sequence is TGTGCCAGCAGGGACAGGGGGCAAAACACCGGGGAGCTGTTTTTT.

V is TRBV2 and J is TRBJ2-7; possible D gene TRBD1, 6 bases. The CDR3 length is 14 residues. The ends were cut back, 6 bases at V and 4 bases at J, with 16 bases in the middle. Germline CDR1 SNHLY, CDR2 FYNNEI. The CDR3 DNA reads as TGTGCCAGCAGCGGGCTAGTGACAGGTTACGAGCAGTACTTC. It codes for CASSGLVTGYEQYF. Supplemented by reference TRBV2 and TRBJ2-7, the full variable domain reads EPEVTQTPSHQVTQMGQEVILRCVPISNHLYFYWYRQILGQKVEFLVSFYNNEISEKSEIFDDQFSVERPDGSNFTLKIRSTKLEDSAMYFCASSGLVTGYEQYFGPGTRLTVT.

This clone was counted between two and nine times. The rearrangement links TRBV7-3 to TRBJ2-1; 9 bases fit TRBD2. From germline, CDR1 is SGHTA and CDR2 FQGTGA. The J segment lost 7 bases and the V segment lost 3 bases, leaving 10 bases of the junction unmatched. CDR3 length equals 16 residues. The CDR3, as DNA: TGTGCCAGCAGCTTTCTCGGAGCGGGAGGTGGGAATGAGCAGTTCTTC. Translating it yields CASSFLGAGGGNEQFF.

CDR3 nucleotide sequence: TGTGCCAGTAGTAACGGCCCTAGGTCCAACGTCCTGACTTTC. Protein sequence: CASSNGPRSNVLTF. This chain links TRBV19 with TRBJ2-6, with D uncertain. V was clipped by 4 bases and J by 8 bases, with 12 bases between them. Germline V gene sequence: CDR1 LNHDA, CDR2 SQIVND (reference sequence). This CDR3 region has 14 residues.

This chain links TRBV7-8 with TRBJ2-7, with 7 bases that match TRBD2. The V and J ends lost 1 base and 3 bases, in that order; junction bases with no gene match: 12. Per the germline V gene, CDR1 is SGHVS and CDR2 is FQNEAQ. The CDR3 has 17 residues. The CDR3 sequence: CASSLEHLVGGIYEQYF. CDR3 coding DNA: TGTGCCAGCAGCTTAGAGCACTTGGTGGGAGGGATCTACGAGCAGTACTTC.

The chain links TRBV7-8 to TRBJ2-3; 11 bases are shared with TRBD2. The ends lost 2 bases at V and 3 bases at J; junction bases unmatched: 16. This CDR3 has 20 amino acids. Germline lookup yields CDR1 SGHVS and CDR2 FQNEAQ. The CDR3 loop reads CASSLLFGLAGGERTDTQYF. The CDR3 nucleotides are TGTGCCAGCAGCTTATTGTTTGGGCTAGCGGGAGGTGAGAGGACAGATACGCAGTATTTT.

Regarding this clone: Its ends do not fully match the called genes, so a read error is possible. The genes are TRBV7-7 and TRBJ2-1, with D tentatively TRBD2 (5 bases). CDR3 length equals 13 residues. Germline-derived CDR1 and CDR2 are SSHAT and FNYEAQ (reference sequence). The CDR3 bases are TGTGCTAGCAGCCCTGAGCGGATCAATGAGCAGTTCTTC. Amino acid sequence: CASSPERINEQFF. Looking up the rest from reference TRBV7-7 and TRBJ2-1 gives the full variable domain: GAGVSQSPRYKVTKRGQDVTLRCDPISSHATLYWYQQALGQGPEFLTYFNYEAQPDKSGLPSDRFSAERPEGSISTLTIQRTEQRDSAMYRCASSPERINEQFFGPGTRLTVL.

The rearrangement joins TRBV7-9 to TRBJ1-5; 8 bases are a match to TRBD1. J lost 3 bases, V lost 5 bases, and 18 bases had no gene match. Germline values: CDR1 SEHNR, CDR2 FQNEAQ (reference sequence). The CDR3 runs 19 residues. The CDR3 sequence is CASSLETGAGSRHNQPQHF. DNA of the CDR3: TGTGCCAGCAGCCTCGAGACAGGGGCGGGTAGCCGACACAATCAGCCCCAGCATTTT.

V gene TRBV5-4 combines with J gene TRBJ2-7; 9 bases agree with TRBD2. V was clipped by 4 bases and J by 3 bases; unmatched bases: 8. Germline lookup yields CDR1 SGHNT and CDR2 YYREEE (reference sequence). This CDR3 is 15 amino acids long. The CDR3 DNA follows: TGTGCCAGCAGCGGTGTAGCGGGAGAACACTACGAGCAGTACTTC. Its translation: CASSGVAGEHYEQYF.

This sequence joins TRBV5-4 and TRBJ2-1; TRBD2 matches at 12 bases. V dropped 7 bases and J dropped 5; count of bases not matched to a gene: 7. Germline CDR1 is SGHNT and CDR2 is YYREEE (reference sequence). The CDR3 sequence is 15 residues long. In DNA, the CDR3 is TGTGCCAGCGGGCTAGCGGGAGGGCCAGACAATGAGCAGTTCTTC. Translation: CASGLAGGPDNEQFF.

The genes are TRBV4-3 and TRBJ1-2; D unclear. The CDR3 consists of 15 residues. CDR1 and CDR2 (germline): LGHNA, YSLEER. V was trimmed by 1 base and J by 7 bases, leaving 16 bases between them. In nucleotides, the CDR3 is TGCGCCAGCAGCCAAGGTCGATGGGCAGCTTCTGGCTACACCTTC. Encoded protein: CASSQGRWAASGYTF.

The chain is built from TRBV6-1 and TRBJ2-7, with TRBD2 matching 7 bases. Germline CDR1 reads MNHNS; CDR2 reads SASEGT. The length of the CDR3 is 15 residues. After removal of 2 bases from V and 2 bases from J, the junction contained 6 bases not matched to a gene. CDR3 coding DNA: TGTGCCAGCAGTGAATGGGAGGGAGTCCCCTACGAGCAGTACTTC. Amino acids: CASSEWEGVPYEQYF.

This rearrangement joins TRBV7-6 to TRBJ2-3, with 10 bases identical to TRBD2. The V gene's germline CDR1 is SGHVS and CDR2 FNYEAQ. J gave up 1 base and V 0 bases, and 1 base lay outside the gene matches. This CDR3 has 16 residues. The CDR3 region has the DNA TGTGCCAGCAGCTTAGCTCTAGCGGGAGGCACAGATACGCAGTATTTT. It specifies CASSLALAGGTDTQYF. Supplemented by reference TRBV7-6 and TRBJ2-3, the full variable domain reads GAGVSQSPRYKVTKRGQDVALRCDPISGHVSLYWYRQALGQGPEFLTYFNYEAQQDKSGLPNDRFSAERPEGSISTLTIQRTEQRDSAMYRCASSLALAGGTDTQYFGPGTRLTVL.

The rearrangement links TRBV5-1 to TRBJ2-1, with 8 positions matching TRBD2. V dropped 7 bases and J dropped 3; count of bases not matched to a gene: 15. The CDR3 has 17 amino acids. Germline values: CDR1 SGHRS, CDR2 YFSETQ. DNA of the CDR3: TGCGCCAGCCGGGCCCGGACTAGCCCCACCTACTACAATGAGCAGTTCTTC. It yields the protein CASRARTSPTYYNEQFF.

The chain links TRBV7-2 to TRBJ2-3; 8 bases are shared with TRBD2. The CDR3 loop spans 16 amino acids. Looked up from germline, CDR1 is SGHTA and CDR2 is FQGNSA. V was pared by 5 bases and J by 4 bases, with 11 bases of the junction left unmatched. CDR3 bases: TGTGCCAGCAGCCTCTCCGGGACTAGGGGTCCAGATACGCAGTATTTT. As protein: CASSLSGTRGPDTQYF.

The chain carries TRBV7-9 and TRBJ2-1; perhaps TRBD2 as D (5 bases). This CDR3 contains 14 residues. Germline CDR1 reads SEHNR; CDR2 reads FQNEAQ (reference sequence). With 3 bases removed from V and 8 bases from J, the gap between germline ends came to 14 bases. CDR3 sequence (DNA): TGTGCCAGCAGCTTGTCCGCGGGTATGCATGAGCAGTTCTTC. It is translated as CASSLSAGMHEQFF.

This chain joins TRBV7-2 and TRBJ1-5, with D perhaps matching TRBD1 (5 bases). The CDR3 totals 13 residues. Germline CDR1 reads SGHTA; CDR2 reads FQGNSA. Trimming cost V 5 bases and J 5 bases, with 10 bases left between them. The DNA of the CDR3 is TGTGCCAGCAGCCCAGGAGGGGATCAGCCCCAGCATTTT. This translates into CASSPGGDQPQHF. Based on the CDR3 plus reference TRBV7-2 and TRBJ1-5, the full variable domain is GAGVSQSPSNKVTEKGKDVELRCDPISGHTALYWYRQSLGQGLEFLIYFQGNSAPDKSGLPSDRFSAERTGGSVSTLTIQRTQQEDSAVYLCASSPGGDQPQHFGDGTRLSIL.

The chain employs TRBV6-5 and TRBJ2-7; TRBD2 matches 13 bases. Germline CDR1 MNHEY, CDR2 SVGAGI. CDR3 size: 14 residues. V trimming: 6 bases; J trimming: 6 bases; junction bases outside the gene matches: 5. CDR3 in DNA: TGTGCCAGCAGCAGGACTAGCGGGAGCTCCGAGCAGTACTTC. It specifies CASSRTSGSSEQYF.

The chain employs TRBV4-3 and TRBJ2-5, with D possibly matching TRBD1 (6 bases). The CDR3 is 15 amino acids. V lost 4 bases and J 5 bases, leaving 17 bases between the germline ends. CDR1 LGHNA and CDR2 YSLEER come from the germline V gene. The CDR3 here is CASSPFSGTRETQYF. DNA for the CDR3: TGCGCCAGCAGCCCTTTTTCAGGGACACGGGAGACCCAGTACTTC.